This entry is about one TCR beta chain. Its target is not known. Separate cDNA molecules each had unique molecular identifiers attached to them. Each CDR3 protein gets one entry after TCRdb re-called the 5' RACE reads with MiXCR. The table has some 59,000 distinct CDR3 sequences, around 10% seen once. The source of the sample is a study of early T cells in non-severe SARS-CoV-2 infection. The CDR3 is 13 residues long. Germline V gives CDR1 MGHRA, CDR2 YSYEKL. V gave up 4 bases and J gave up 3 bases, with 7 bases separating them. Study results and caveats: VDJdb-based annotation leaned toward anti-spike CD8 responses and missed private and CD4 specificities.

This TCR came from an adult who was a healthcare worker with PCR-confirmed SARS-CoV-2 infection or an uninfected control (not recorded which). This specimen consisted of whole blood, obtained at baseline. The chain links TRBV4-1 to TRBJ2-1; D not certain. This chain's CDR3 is CASSRTVYNEQFF. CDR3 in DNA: TGCGCCAGCAGCCGAACAGTCTACAATGAGCAGTTCTTC.